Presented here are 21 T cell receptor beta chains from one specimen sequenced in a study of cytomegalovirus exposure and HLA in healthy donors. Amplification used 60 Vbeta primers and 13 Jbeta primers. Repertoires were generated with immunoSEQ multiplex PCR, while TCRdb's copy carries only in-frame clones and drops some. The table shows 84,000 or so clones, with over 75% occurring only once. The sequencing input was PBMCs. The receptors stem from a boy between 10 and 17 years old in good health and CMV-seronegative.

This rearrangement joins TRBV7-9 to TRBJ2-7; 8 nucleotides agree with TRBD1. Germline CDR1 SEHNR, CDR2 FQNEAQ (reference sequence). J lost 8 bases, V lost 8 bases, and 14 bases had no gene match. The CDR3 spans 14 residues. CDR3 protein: CASSPLGAGGKQYF. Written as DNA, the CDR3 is TGTGCCAGCTCCCCCTTGGGGGCAGGGGGCAAGCAGTACTTC.

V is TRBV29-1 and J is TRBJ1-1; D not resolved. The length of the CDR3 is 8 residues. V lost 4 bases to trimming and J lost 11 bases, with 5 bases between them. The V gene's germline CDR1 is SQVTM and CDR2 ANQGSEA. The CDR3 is CSVGAAFF. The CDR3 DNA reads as TGCAGCGTTGGCGCGGCTTTCTTT.

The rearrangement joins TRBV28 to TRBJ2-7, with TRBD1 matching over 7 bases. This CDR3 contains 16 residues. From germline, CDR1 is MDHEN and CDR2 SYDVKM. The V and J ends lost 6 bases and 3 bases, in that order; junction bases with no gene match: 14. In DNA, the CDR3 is TGTGCCAGCAGCGCACAGAATTTCCGGGACAGCTACGAGCAGTACTTC. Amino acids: CASSAQNFRDSYEQYF.

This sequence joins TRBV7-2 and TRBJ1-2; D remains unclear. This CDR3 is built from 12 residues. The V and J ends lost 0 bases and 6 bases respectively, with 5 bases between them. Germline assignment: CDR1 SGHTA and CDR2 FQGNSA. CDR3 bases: TGTGCCAGCAGCTTAGCCGGGGATGGCTACACCTTC. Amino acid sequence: CASSLAGDGYTF.

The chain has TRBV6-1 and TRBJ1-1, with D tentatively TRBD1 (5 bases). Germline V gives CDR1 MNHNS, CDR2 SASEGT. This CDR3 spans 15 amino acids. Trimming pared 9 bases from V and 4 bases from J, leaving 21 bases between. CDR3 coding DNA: TGTGCCAGTCAGCGGGTCCCCAGGGAGGCCACTGAAGCTTTCTTT. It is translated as CASQRVPREATEAFF.

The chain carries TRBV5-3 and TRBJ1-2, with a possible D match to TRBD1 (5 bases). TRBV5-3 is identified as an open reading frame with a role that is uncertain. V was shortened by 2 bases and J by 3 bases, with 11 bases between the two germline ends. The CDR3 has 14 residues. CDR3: CARSFRVKYYGYTF. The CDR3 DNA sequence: TGTGCCAGAAGCTTCAGGGTGAAGTACTATGGCTACACCTTC.

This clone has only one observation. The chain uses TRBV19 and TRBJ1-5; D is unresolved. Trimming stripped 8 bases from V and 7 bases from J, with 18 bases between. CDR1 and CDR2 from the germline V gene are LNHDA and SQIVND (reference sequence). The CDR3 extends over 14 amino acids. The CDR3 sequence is CASALAGSGQPQHF. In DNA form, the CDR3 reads TGTGCCAGTGCATTGGCGGGGTCGGGGCAGCCCCAGCATTTT.

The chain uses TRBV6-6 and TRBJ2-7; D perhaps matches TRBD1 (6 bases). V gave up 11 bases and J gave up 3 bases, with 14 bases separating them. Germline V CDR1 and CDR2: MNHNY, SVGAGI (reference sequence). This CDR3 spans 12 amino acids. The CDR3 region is CAVSRDNYEQYF. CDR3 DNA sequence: TGTGCCGTAAGTCGGGACAACTACGAGCAGTACTTC.

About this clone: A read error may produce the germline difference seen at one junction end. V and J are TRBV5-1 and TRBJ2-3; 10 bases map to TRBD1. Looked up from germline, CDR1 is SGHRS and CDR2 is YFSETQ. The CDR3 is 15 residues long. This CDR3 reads CASSLMTGGTNTQYF. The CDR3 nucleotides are TGCGCCAGCAGCTTAATGACAGGGGGCACAAATACGCAGTATTTT.

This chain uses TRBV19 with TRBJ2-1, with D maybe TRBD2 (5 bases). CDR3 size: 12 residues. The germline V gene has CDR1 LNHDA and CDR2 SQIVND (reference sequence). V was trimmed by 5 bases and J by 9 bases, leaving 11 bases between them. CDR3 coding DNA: TGTGCCAGTAGTGTCCGGGAATCTGAGCAGTTCTTC. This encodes CASSVRESEQFF.

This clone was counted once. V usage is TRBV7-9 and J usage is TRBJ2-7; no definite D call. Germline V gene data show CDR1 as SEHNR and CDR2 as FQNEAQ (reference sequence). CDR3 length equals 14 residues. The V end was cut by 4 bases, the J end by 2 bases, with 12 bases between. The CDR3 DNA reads TGTGCCAGCAGCTCTGGGCTCATGACCTACGAGCAGTACTTC. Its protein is CASSSGLMTYEQYF.

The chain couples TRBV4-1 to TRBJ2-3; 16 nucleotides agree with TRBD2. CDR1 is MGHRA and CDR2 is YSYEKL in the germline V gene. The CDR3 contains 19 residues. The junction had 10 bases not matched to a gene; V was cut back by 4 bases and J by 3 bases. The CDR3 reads CASSRLPGTSGGVTDTQYF. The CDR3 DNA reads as TGCGCCAGCAGCCGATTACCCGGGACTAGCGGGGGGGTTACAGATACGCAGTATTTT.

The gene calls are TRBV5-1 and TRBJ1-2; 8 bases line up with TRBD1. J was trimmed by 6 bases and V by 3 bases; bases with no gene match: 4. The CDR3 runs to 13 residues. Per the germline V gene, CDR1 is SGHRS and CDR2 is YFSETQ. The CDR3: CASSYQGADGYTF. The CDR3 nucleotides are TGCGCCAGCAGCTACCAGGGGGCGGATGGCTACACCTTC.

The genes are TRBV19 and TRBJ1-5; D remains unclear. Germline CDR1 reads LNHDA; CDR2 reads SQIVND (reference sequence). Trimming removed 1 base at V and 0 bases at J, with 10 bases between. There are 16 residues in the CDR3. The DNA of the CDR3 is TGTGCCAGTAGTATAGGGGCAGAGTATAGCAATCAGCCCCAGCATTTT. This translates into CASSIGAEYSNQPQHF.

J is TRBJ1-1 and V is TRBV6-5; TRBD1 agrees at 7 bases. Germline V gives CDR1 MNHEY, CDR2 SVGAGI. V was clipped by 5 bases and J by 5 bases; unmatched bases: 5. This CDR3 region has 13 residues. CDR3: CASSPNRGTEAFF. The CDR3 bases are TGTGCCAGCAGTCCTAACAGGGGTACTGAAGCTTTCTTT.

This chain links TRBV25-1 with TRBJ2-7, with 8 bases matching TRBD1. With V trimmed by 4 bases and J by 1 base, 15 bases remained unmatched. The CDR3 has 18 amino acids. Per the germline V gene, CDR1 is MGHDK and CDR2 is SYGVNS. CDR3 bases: TGTGCCAGCAGTGCCGCGGACAGGGTGCTTGGGGCGTCCTACGAGCAGTACTTC. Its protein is CASSAADRVLGASYEQYF.

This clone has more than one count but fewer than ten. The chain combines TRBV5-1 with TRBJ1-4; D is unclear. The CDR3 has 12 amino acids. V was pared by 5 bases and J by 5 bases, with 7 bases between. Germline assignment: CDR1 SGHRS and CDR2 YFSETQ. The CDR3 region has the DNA TGCGCCAGCAGAATCGCGAATGAAAAACTGTTTTTT. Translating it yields CASRIANEKLFF.

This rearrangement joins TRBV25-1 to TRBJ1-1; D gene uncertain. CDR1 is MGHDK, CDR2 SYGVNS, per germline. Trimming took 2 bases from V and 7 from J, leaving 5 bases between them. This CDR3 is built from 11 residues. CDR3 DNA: TGTGCCAGCAGTGAAAACGGTGAAGCTTTCTTT. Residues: CASSENGEAFF.

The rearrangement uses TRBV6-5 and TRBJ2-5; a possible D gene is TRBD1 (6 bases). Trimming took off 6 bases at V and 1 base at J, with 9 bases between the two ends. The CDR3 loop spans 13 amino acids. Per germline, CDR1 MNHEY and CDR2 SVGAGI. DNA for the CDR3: TGTGCCAGCAGGTGGACAGTCCAAGAGACCCAGTACTTC. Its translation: CASRWTVQETQYF.

The CDR3 spells CASNPGMVAEAFF. DNA of the CDR3: TGTGCCAGCAACCCTGGTATGGTAGCTGAAGCTTTCTTT. This chain joins TRBV28 and TRBJ1-1; D is uncertain. The germline gives CDR1 MDHEN, CDR2 SYDVKM. Trimming stripped 7 bases from V and 6 bases from J, with 15 bases between. The CDR3 spans 13 residues.

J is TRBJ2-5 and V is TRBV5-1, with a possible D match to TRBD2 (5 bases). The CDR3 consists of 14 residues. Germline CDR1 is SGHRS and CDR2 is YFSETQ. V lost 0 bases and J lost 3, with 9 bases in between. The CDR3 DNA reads TGCGCCAGCAGCTTGGAGGACTTCGAAGAGACCCAGTACTTC. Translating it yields CASSLEDFEETQYF. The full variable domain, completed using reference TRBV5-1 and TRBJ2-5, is KAGVTQTPRYLIKTRGQQVTLSCSPISGHRSVSWYQQTPGQGLQFLFEYFSETQRNKGNFPGRFSGRQFSNSRSEMNVSTLELGDSALYLCASSLEDFEETQYFGPGTRLLVL.